This is a list of T cell receptor beta chains from one sample in a study of cytomegalovirus exposure and HLA in healthy donors. The repertoire was sequenced with immunoSEQ multiplex PCR; TCRdb's copy has only in-frame clones and lacks some. The sample records 40,000 to 45,000 clones, 75% to 90% being singletons. Sequencing used PBMCs. The receptors shown here come from a woman in her 40s in good health and CMV-seropositive. Both conserved end residues are part of each CDR3. The D gene is left open where the match is weak. The size of a clone is reported for some rows only, either as once, few or many, or as a class for expanded clones.

D	V	J	size	CDR3	DNA
NA	TRBV5-1	TRBJ2-3	NA	CASSLDGGDGDTQYF	TGCGCCAGCAGCTTGGATGGAGGGGACGGAGATACGCAGTATTTT
NA	TRBV7-9	TRBJ2-7	once	CASTPGSSYEQYF	TGTGCCAGCACCCCGGGGAGCTCCTACGAGCAGTACTTC
NA	TRBV6-5	TRBJ2-7	NA	CASSSTVRAGEQYF	TGTGCCAGCAGTTCCACCGTGAGAGCGGGCGAGCAGTACTTC
NA	TRBV5-4	TRBJ2-1	NA	CASSLRGGSDNEQFF	TGTGCCAGCAGCTTGAGGGGGGGGTCGGACAATGAGCAGTTCTTC
TRBD2	TRBV14	TRBJ2-5	NA	CASSRTGLAFQETQYF	TGTGCCAGCAGCCGTACGGGACTAGCGTTTCAAGAGACCCAGTACTTC
NA	TRBV6-6	TRBJ2-2	NA	CASSVMNTGELFF	TGTGCCAGCAGTGTCATGAACACCGGGGAGCTGTTTTTT
NA	TRBV14	TRBJ2-1	once	CASSQTEYSYNEQFF	TGTGCCAGCAGCCAAACAGAATACTCCTACAATGAGCAGTTCTTC
NA	TRBV4-1	TRBJ1-1	NA	CASSHEPNTEAFF	TGCGCCAGCAGCCATGAGCCGAACACTGAAGCTTTCTTT
TRBD1	TRBV19	TRBJ2-5	NA	CASSSGAGGLETQYF	TGTGCCAGTAGTTCTGGGGCAGGGGGATTGGAGACCCAGTACTTC
NA	TRBV29-1	TRBJ1-1	NA	CSVFYTEAFF	TGCAGCGTTTTCTACACTGAAGCTTTCTTT
NA	TRBV5-1	TRBJ1-1	NA	CASSPTTMNTEAFF	TGCGCCAGCAGCCCAACTACCATGAACACTGAAGCTTTCTTT
NA	TRBV30	TRBJ2-3	NA	CAWTWGGGTDTQYF	TGTGCCTGGACCTGGGGGGGCGGCACAGATACGCAGTATTTT
TRBD2	TRBV6-4	TRBJ2-2	NA	CASSAAGTRDTGELFF	TGTGCCAGCAGTGCCGCCGGGACTAGGGACACCGGGGAGCTGTTTTTT
NA	TRBV7-9	TRBJ2-3	once	CASSHSRGDTQYF	TGTGCCAGCAGCCACTCGCGGGGAGATACGCAGTATTTT
NA	TRBV9	TRBJ1-1	NA	CASSVAGAVTEAFF	TGTGCCAGCAGCGTAGCAGGGGCTGTAACTGAAGCTTTCTTT
NA	TRBV19	TRBJ2-7	NA	CASLPPLRYEQYF	TGTGCCAGTCTACCTCCACTGCGCTACGAGCAGTACTTC